This TCR beta chain was sequenced for a study of control samples from healthy donors and cancer patients. The germline V gene encodes CDR1 MNHEY and CDR2 SVGAGI. V lost 6 bases to trimming and J lost 4 bases; unmatched junction nucleotides: 6. The CDR3 consists of 14 residues. The repertoire was sequenced with immunoSEQ multiplex PCR; TCRdb's copy has only in-frame clones and lacks some. Among around 130,000 clones listed, around 93% were seen once. The material sequenced was PBMCs. The chain joins TRBV6-5 to TRBJ2-3, with 8 bases fitting TRBD2. The receptor comes from a middle-aged man with head and neck cancer. The chain's CDR3 is CASSTGGGADTQYF. CDR3 DNA sequence: TGTGCCAGCAGCACCGGGGGGGGTGCAGATACGCAGTATTTT.